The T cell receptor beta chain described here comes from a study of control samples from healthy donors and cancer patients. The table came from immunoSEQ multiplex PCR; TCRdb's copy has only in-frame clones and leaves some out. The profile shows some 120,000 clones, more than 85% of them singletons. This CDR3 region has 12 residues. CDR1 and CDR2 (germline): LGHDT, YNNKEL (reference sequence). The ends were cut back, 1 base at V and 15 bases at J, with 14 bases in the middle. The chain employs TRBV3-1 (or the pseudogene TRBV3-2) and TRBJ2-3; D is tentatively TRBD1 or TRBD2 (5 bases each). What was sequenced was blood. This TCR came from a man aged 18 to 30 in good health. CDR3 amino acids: CASSQGDRIVYF. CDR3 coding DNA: TGTGCCAGCAGCCAAGGGGACCGAATAGTATATTTT.